The T cell receptor (beta chain) described here comes from a study of blood T cell repertoires in COVID-19. Study background: Donors in the United States, Italy and Spain gave samples during acute or convalescent COVID-19.

Participant ages covered roughly 18 to 89 years across about 25 US areas. All recovered Cohort 3 donors got two negative PCRs, got clearance, or saw symptom resolution. Per the original data handling: Estimation of nucleated cell counts was performed using reference gene primer amplification. Produced via immunoSEQ multiplex PCR; TCRdb's table is partial and in-frame only. V, J and clone size derive from that table, while D and trimming were established from the DNA sequence. The sample records about 170,000 clones, around 83% being singletons. CDR1 is ENHRY and CDR2 is SYGVKD in the germline V gene. The CDR3 contains 16 residues. Unmatched junction bases numbered 5, after V lost 3 bases and J lost 5 bases.

The chain uses TRBV10-3 and TRBJ2-2, with 11 bases fitting TRBD2. The specimen was PBMCs or T cells enriched from blood (not recorded which). The sequence derives from a man aged 50-60 years who had recovered from COVID-19. The CDR3 nucleotides are TGTGCCATCAGTGACCCGGGACTAGCGGATACCGGGGAGCTGTTTTTT. It translates to CAISDPGLADTGELFF.